Following are 23 T cell receptor beta chains from one sample sequenced in a study of T-cell reconstitution after alpha-beta-depleted transplantation in children. The TCRbeta library incorporated unique molecular identifiers. TCRdb independently ran MiXCR on the PCR reads; one entry per CDR3 protein. The data contain roughly 70,000 distinct CDR3 sequences, around 4.7% of them singletons. Sequencing was performed on PBMCs, mostly from graft donor cells, taken 180 days after TCRalphabeta/CD19-depleted stem cell transplant. These receptors all come from a boy under two years old who had a stem cell transplant for acute myeloid leukemia, so the T cells may come from the graft donor.

This clonotype was seen repeatedly, ten times or more. The chain has TRBV28 and TRBJ2-2, with 9 bases identical to TRBD1. The CDR3 is made up of 17 amino acids. The germline V gene encodes CDR1 MDHEN and CDR2 SYDVKM. Trimming removed 2 bases from V and 6 bases from J; junction bases left unmatched: 10. This CDR3 is CASSLRLRDRVAGELFF. The CDR3 bases are TGTGCCAGCAGTTTACGTCTGCGGGACAGGGTCGCCGGGGAGCTGTTTTTT.

This clonotype was counted many times. V gene TRBV6-2 or TRBV6-3 combines with J gene TRBJ2-3; D unresolved. The CDR3 sequence is 15 residues long. Germline-derived CDR1 and CDR2 are MNHEY and SVGEGT. Trimming removed 2 bases at V and 0 bases at J, with 9 bases between. CDR3 in amino acids: CASSYLWASTDTQYF. In nucleotides, the CDR3 is TGTGCCAGCAGTTACCTTTGGGCTAGCACAGATACGCAGTATTTT.

This clonotype was recorded at least ten times. This chain connects TRBV28 to TRBJ1-1; TRBD1 is a possible D gene (5 bases). The CDR3 loop spans 15 amino acids. The germline gives CDR1 MDHEN, CDR2 SYDVKM. Trimming pared 4 bases from V and 4 bases from J, leaving 16 bases between. The CDR3 DNA sequence: TGTGCCAGCAGTTCCCCGGCAGGGACGAGCACTGAAGCTTTCTTT. This codes for CASSSPAGTSTEAFF.

This clonotype has at least ten counts. The V and J genes are TRBV4-1 and TRBJ1-5; perhaps TRBD1 as D (5 bases). CDR3 length equals 14 residues. V lost 2 bases, J lost 7 bases, and 12 bases lay in between. CDR1 and CDR2 from the germline V gene are MGHRA and YSYEKL. The CDR3, as DNA: TGCGCCAGCAGCCAAACAGGTGGCATACAGCCCCAGCATTTT. Encoded protein: CASSQTGGIQPQHF.

The sample holds many counts of this clonotype. The chain joins TRBV18 to TRBJ2-5, with 11 bases fitting TRBD2. CDR3 size: 17 residues. The J segment lost 4 bases and the V segment lost 1 base, leaving 8 bases of the junction unmatched. In germline, CDR1 is KGHSH, CDR2 LQKENI. For the CDR3, the DNA is TGTGCCAGCTCACCACTGAGACTAGCGGGGTCGCGAGAGACCCAGTACTTC. Protein: CASSPLRLAGSRETQYF.

This clonotype was counted at least ten times. The chain couples TRBV20-1 to TRBJ2-5; possible D gene TRBD2, 5 bases. This CDR3 is built from 11 residues. Trimming took 1 base from V and 7 from J, leaving 7 bases between them. CDR1 and CDR2 from the germline V gene are DFQATT and SNEGSKA (reference sequence). The CDR3 protein is CSARGRGTQYF. CDR3 bases: TGCAGTGCTAGAGGTCGGGGGACCCAGTACTTC.

This clonotype was observed many times. The CDR3, as DNA: TGCGCCAGCAGCTTCCACAATGAGCAGTTCTTC. Its translation: CASSFHNEQFF. The chain carries TRBV5-1 and TRBJ2-1; the D is unclear. CDR1 and CDR2 (germline): SGHRS, YFSETQ. The CDR3 sequence is 11 residues long. The V gene lost 2 bases and the J gene lost 5 bases, with 2 bases spanning the gap.

This clonotype has ten or more counts. The chain couples TRBV12-3 or TRBV12-4 to TRBJ1-4; 7 nucleotides agree with TRBD1. The CDR3 consists of 13 residues. The junction had 2 bases not matched to a gene; V was cut back by 2 bases and J by 8 bases. The CDR3 DNA reads as TGTGCCAGCAGTTTACTACAGGGGGAAAAACTGTTTTTT. Translating gives CASSLLQGEKLFF.

In this sample, this clonotype turned up many times. The CDR3 reads CASSGGDSLYGYTF. The CDR3 nucleotides read TGCGCCAGCAGCGGCGGGGACAGCCTCTATGGCTACACCTTC. This sequence joins TRBV5-1 and TRBJ1-2; 7 bases are a match to TRBD1. With V trimmed by 4 bases and J by 4 bases, 7 bases remained unmatched. The germline gives CDR1 SGHRS, CDR2 YFSETQ. CDR3 length: 14 residues.

CDR3 DNA sequence: TGTGCCAGCAGCCTCGGGCGACAGGGCGGTGAGCAGTTCTTC. This encodes CASSLGRQGGEQFF. The chain employs TRBV28 and TRBJ2-1, with TRBD1 identical over 7 bases. Germline lookup yields CDR1 MDHEN and CDR2 SYDVKM. Trimming at V came to 6 bases and at J to 9 bases, leaving 11 bases not matched to a gene. This CDR3 spans 14 amino acids.

Ten or more counts support this clonotype. This chain uses TRBV29-1 with TRBJ1-3; D is unclear. The CDR3 is 13 amino acids. The V end was cut by 6 bases, the J end by 1 base, with 10 bases between. CDR1 SQVTM and CDR2 ANQGSEA come from the germline V gene. The DNA of the CDR3 is TGCAGCGTCCGAAGGACGTCTGGAAACACCATATATTTT. It is translated as CSVRRTSGNTIYF. The entire variable domain, with the rest obtained from reference TRBV29-1 and TRBJ1-3, is as follows: SAVISQKPSRDICQRGTSLTIQCQVDSQVTMMFWYRQQPGQSLTLIATANQGSEATYESGFVIDKFPISRPNLTFSTLTVSNMSPEDSSIYLCSVRRTSGNTIYFGEGSWLTVV.

This clonotype appeared many times. The rearrangement links TRBV13 to TRBJ2-3; possibly TRBD1 for D (5 bases). CDR1 is PRHDT and CDR2 is FYEKMQ in the germline V gene (reference sequence). Trimming shortened V by 5 bases and J by 4 bases, and 16 bases separated the two germline ends. The CDR3 consists of 15 residues. In DNA, the CDR3 is TGTGCCAGCAGCCAGACCCCGACAGTCGCAGATACGCAGTATTTT. Residues: CASSQTPTVADTQYF.

This clonotype was recorded many times. V is TRBV11-2 and J is TRBJ2-7; D remains unclear. The CDR3 is made up of 15 amino acids. Trimming took 5 bases from V and 3 from J, leaving 17 bases between them. Per germline, CDR1 SGHAT and CDR2 FQNNGV. The CDR3 sequence: CASSPRAGRYYEQYV. The CDR3 DNA reads as TGTGCCAGCAGCCCCCGGGCCGGCCGCTACTACGAGCAGTACGTC.

The chain employs TRBV9 and TRBJ2-1; 9 bases match TRBD2. The CDR3 extends over 16 amino acids. From germline, CDR1 is SGDLS and CDR2 YYNGEE. Trimming took 2 bases from V and 10 from J; bases not matched to a gene: 13. The chain's CDR3 is CASSVLAGGPLREQFF. The CDR3 bases are TGTGCCAGCAGCGTCCTGGCGGGGGGGCCATTAAGGGAGCAGTTCTTC.

Many counts were recorded for this clonotype. This sequence joins TRBV7-2 and TRBJ2-7; 8 nucleotides align to TRBD1. Trimming at V came to 2 bases and at J to 2 bases, leaving 14 bases not matched to a gene. Germline lookup yields CDR1 SGHTA and CDR2 FQGNSA. CDR3 length: 18 residues. The CDR3 DNA reads as TGTGCCAGCAGCTTAAGCGCGGTCACAGGGGGTTCCCCCTACGAGCAGTACTTC. Residues: CASSLSAVTGGSPYEQYF. Combining the CDR3 with reference TRBV7-2 and TRBJ2-7 gives the whole variable domain GAGVSQSPSNKVTEKGKDVELRCDPISGHTALYWYRQSLGQGLEFLIYFQGNSAPDKSGLPSDRFSAERTGGSVSTLTIQRTQQEDSAVYLCASSLSAVTGGSPYEQYFGPGTRLTVT.

This clonotype was seen many times. V is TRBV12-3 or TRBV12-4 and J is TRBJ1-5; no definite D call. The V end lost 7 bases, the J end lost 5 bases, and 15 bases lay between the germline ends. The CDR3 is 14 amino acids. The CDR3 protein is CASKSWTRDQPQHF. The CDR3 DNA sequence: TGTGCCAGCAAGTCTTGGACTAGGGATCAGCCCCAGCATTTT.

This clonotype came up many times. V gene TRBV7-3 combines with J gene TRBJ2-5; D remains ambiguous. The CDR3 runs 15 residues. Germline loops: CDR1 SGHTA, CDR2 FQGTGA. Trimming cost V 2 bases and J 2 bases, with 12 bases left between them. DNA of the CDR3: TGTGCCAGCAGCTTAGGGGTGGAATCTCAAGAGACCCAGTACTTC. Translation gives CASSLGVESQETQYF.

In this sample, this clonotype turned up many times. The CDR3, as DNA: TGCAGTGCTCAGAGCGGGGGGGCCTACGAGCAGTACTTC. Protein: CSAQSGGAYEQYF. V gene TRBV20-1 combines with J gene TRBJ2-7; 10 nucleotides match TRBD2. Per the germline V gene, CDR1 is DFQATT and CDR2 is SNEGSKA (reference sequence). The CDR3 is 13 amino acids. The V segment lost 5 bases and the J segment 2 bases; nucleotides outside the gene matches: 3.

This clonotype was seen more than once but under ten times. This chain joins TRBV10-2 and TRBJ1-2, with D unresolved. Trimming left V 3 bases short and J 0 bases short, with 11 bases between. The germline CDR1 and CDR2 sequences are WSHSY and SAAADI. The CDR3 runs to 15 residues. The CDR3 region is CASSEWAVANYGYTF. The CDR3, as DNA: TGCGCCAGCAGTGAATGGGCAGTAGCTAACTATGGCTACACCTTC.

This clonotype was counted ten times or more. This chain connects TRBV20-1 to TRBJ1-6, with 9 bases matching TRBD1. The CDR3 totals 16 residues. From germline, CDR1 is DFQATT and CDR2 SNEGSKA (reference sequence). Losses at the gene ends were 0 bases for V and 7 bases for J; bases not matched to a gene: 7. CDR3 amino acids: CSARERRQGGNSPLHF. DNA of the CDR3: TGCAGTGCTAGAGAGAGAAGACAGGGGGGAAATTCACCCCTCCACTTT.

In this sample, this clonotype turned up a few times. V and J are TRBV5-5 and TRBJ2-1, with D possibly being TRBD1 or TRBD2 (5 bases each). There are 16 residues in the CDR3. The V gene lost 2 bases and the J gene lost 2 bases, with 14 bases spanning the gap. The V gene's germline CDR1 is SGHKS and CDR2 YYEKEE (reference sequence). The CDR3: CASSFVGGFTYNEQFF. CDR3 DNA sequence: TGTGCCAGCAGCTTCGTTGGGGGATTTACCTACAATGAGCAGTTCTTC. The whole variable domain, filled in from reference TRBV5-5 and TRBJ2-1, reads DAGVTQSPTHLIKTRGQQVTLRCSPISGHKSVSWYQQVLGQGPQFIFQYYEKEERGRGNFPDRFSARQFPNYSSELNVNALLLGDSALYLCASSFVGGFTYNEQFFGPGTRLTVL.

This clonotype occurred a few times. The chain employs TRBV19 and TRBJ2-2, with a tentative D call TRBD1 (6 bases). CDR1 and CDR2 (germline): LNHDA, SQIVND (reference sequence). Trimming left V 6 bases short and J 1 base short, with 12 bases between. The CDR3 has 15 amino acids. The CDR3 DNA sequence: TGTGCCAGTAGCCGAATGGACAGGAACACCGGGGAGCTGTTTTTT. This sequence encodes CASSRMDRNTGELFF.

This clonotype has a count of ten or more. This sequence joins TRBV5-6 and TRBJ1-2; 8 bases are shared with TRBD1. Trimming cost V 2 bases and J 7 bases; bases outside gene matches: 7. The V gene's germline CDR1 is SGHDT and CDR2 YYEEEE. This CDR3 is 14 amino acids long. CDR3 coding DNA: TGTGCCAGCAGCTTATGGGCAGGGGGCATTGGCTACACCTTC. It is translated as CASSLWAGGIGYTF.